This entry describes one T cell receptor beta chain. No antigen is known for it. Within one base of it there is no much larger clone, and no base qualities were kept. The sample is drawn from a study of cytomegalovirus exposure and HLA in healthy donors (TCRdb year 2017). Concerning the study at large: The 700 or so repertoires of the first cohort and the 120 or so validation repertoires were produced on the same platform, according to a later analysis. The study aimed to test whether signatures of past pathogen exposure could be identified by cataloging public T cell receptors. Besides the first cohort of around 670 subjects, a separate validation cohort made up of around 120 different subjects was used. High-throughput TCR immunosequencing, statistical association of individual TCRs with disease status, and machine learning were combined to predict cytomegalovirus infection status.

Summary of the overall study and its limitations: In vitro tests confirmed that a few of the cytomegalovirus-associated TCR beta chains recognize cytomegalovirus antigens. A later analysis had no HLA typing for the validation cohort, so co-occurrence there was scored across all 130 or so repertoires. The classifier was reported to diagnose cytomegalovirus status with high specificity and sensitivity in both the original and validation cohorts. In a later analysis, TCRs clustered in the first cohort were found to also tend to co-occur in the approximately 120 validation repertoires, with approximately 95% of cluster scores above 0. Across donors, most TCR sequences were observed very rarely, whereas some public TCRs were present in many individuals. A total of 150 to 200 TCR beta chains were listed by the study as associated with cytomegalovirus. It was suggested by the authors that the approach could potentially be generalized to other disease states and immunological phenotypes.

The trim is 4 bases for V and 0 bases for J, with a gap of 13 bases between the germline ends. The CDR1 and CDR2 encoded by the germline V gene are SGHAT and FQNNGV. Including cysteine and phenylalanine, the CDR3 has 16 amino acids. Only the CDR3 portion is preserved as DNA: 48 bases, with reading frame beginning at the first base. Donors formed part of the validation cohort, which comprised 120 or so subjects and was distinct from the first cohort of 666 subjects. Library preparation used the immunoSEQ multiplex PCR assay. In the authors' own workflow: To diagnose cytomegalovirus status from the catalog of TCR beta chain sequences, a statistical classification framework was built. This immuneACCESS table, as held by TCRdb, lists in-frame sequences with V and J called but not all clones. Of the missing ones, under half trace to an unresolved V gene in checked studies; the others have no known cause. The V and J calls and the clone size are those of that table, but D and trimming were determined from the DNA. The sample table holds roughly 300,000 clones, of which about nine tenths were seen once. The top ten clones comprise 0.7% to 0.85% of the sample.

The chain uses TRBV11-2 and TRBJ2-1; TRBD2 might be the D gene, on 5 matching bases. The sequenced sample consisted of PBMCs. The sequence came from a woman between 18 and 29 years old in good health and CMV-seronegative. This receptor carries the CDR3 CASSSGLRSSYNEQFF. The DNA sequence reads TGTGCCAGCAGCTCCGGACTCCGCAGCTCCTACAATGAGCAGTTCTTC.